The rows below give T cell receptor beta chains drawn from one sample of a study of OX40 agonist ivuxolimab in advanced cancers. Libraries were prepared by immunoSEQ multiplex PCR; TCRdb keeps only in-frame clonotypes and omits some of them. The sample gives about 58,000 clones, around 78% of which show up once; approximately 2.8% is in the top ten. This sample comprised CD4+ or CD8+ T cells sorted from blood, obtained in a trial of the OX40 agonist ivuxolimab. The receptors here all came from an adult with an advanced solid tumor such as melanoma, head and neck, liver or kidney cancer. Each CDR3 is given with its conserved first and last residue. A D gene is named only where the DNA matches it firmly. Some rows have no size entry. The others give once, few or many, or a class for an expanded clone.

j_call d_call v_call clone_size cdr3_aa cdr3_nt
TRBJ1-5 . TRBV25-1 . CASSERNQPQHF TGTGCCAGCAGTGAACGGAATCAGCCCCAGCATTTT
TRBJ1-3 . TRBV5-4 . CASSRERGMGKRDSGNTIYF TGTGCCAGCAGCCGGGAGAGGGGAATGGGTAAACGCGACTCTGGAAACACCATATATTTT
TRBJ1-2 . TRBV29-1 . CSARGWATGVSNYGYTF TGCAGCGCTAGGGGTTGGGCGACAGGCGTGTCTAACTATGGCTACACCTTC
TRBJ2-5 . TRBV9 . CASTKEGAGETQYF TGTGCCAGCACCAAAGAGGGGGCGGGGGAGACCCAGTACTTC
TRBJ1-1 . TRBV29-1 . CSAPGKGRMNTEAFF TGCAGCGCTCCAGGTAAGGGACGGATGAACACTGAAGCTTTCTTT
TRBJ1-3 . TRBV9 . CASSPLGEKGNTIYF TGTGCCAGCAGCCCGCTGGGGGAGAAGGGAAACACCATATATTTT
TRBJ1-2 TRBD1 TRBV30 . CAWTSGTGGYGYTF TGTGCCTGGACTTCCGGGACAGGGGGCTATGGCTACACCTTC
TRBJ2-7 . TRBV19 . CASSLARSYEQYF TGTGCCAGTAGCCTAGCGAGGAGTTACGAGCAGTACTTC
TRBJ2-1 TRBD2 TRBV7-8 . CASSLGGSGSSYNEQFF TGTGCCAGCAGCTTAGGTGGAAGCGGGAGCTCCTACAATGAGCAGTTCTTC
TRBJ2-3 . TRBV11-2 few CASSLDSHGTDTQYF TGTGCCAGCAGCTTAGATTCCCATGGCACAGATACGCAGTATTTT
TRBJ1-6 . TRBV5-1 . CASSLGDSTNSPLHF TGCGCCAGCAGCTTGGGAGACAGTACAAATTCACCCCTCCACTTT
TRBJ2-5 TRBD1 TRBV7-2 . CASSLRQGAKETQYF TGTGCCAGCAGCTTACGACAGGGGGCTAAAGAGACCCAGTACTTC
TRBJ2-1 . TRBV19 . CASRNLGGSYNEQFF TGTGCCAGTAGGAACCTGGGGGGCTCCTACAATGAGCAGTTCTTC
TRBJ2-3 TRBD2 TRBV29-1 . CSVEELAVTDTQYF TGCAGCGTTGAAGAGCTAGCGGTCACAGATACGCAGTATTTT
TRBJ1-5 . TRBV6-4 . CASSQYSNQPQHF TGTGCCAGCAGCCAATATAGCAATCAGCCCCAGCATTTT
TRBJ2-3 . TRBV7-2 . CASELSTDTQYF TGTGCCAGCGAGCTTAGCACAGATACGCAGTATTTT
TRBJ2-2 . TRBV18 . CASSLNTGELFF TGTGCCAGCTCACTAAATACCGGGGAGCTGTTTTTT
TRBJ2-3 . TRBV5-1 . CASSLQLGTDTQYF TGCGCCAGCAGCTTGCAGCTTGGCACAGATACGCAGTATTTT
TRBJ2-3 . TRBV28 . CAGRGDPTDTQYF TGTGCCGGTAGAGGGGACCCCACAGATACGCAGTATTTT
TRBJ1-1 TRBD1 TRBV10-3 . CAISGGQGMNTEAFF TGTGCCATCAGTGGGGGACAGGGGATGAACACTGAAGCTTTCTTT
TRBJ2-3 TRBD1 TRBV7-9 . CASSRTGTDTQYF TGTGCCAGCAGCAGGACAGGGACAGATACGCAGTATTTT
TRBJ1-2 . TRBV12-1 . CASSFLWQRDRQYGYTF TGTGCCAGCAGCTTTTTATGGCAGCGGGACCGCCAATATGGCTACACCTTC
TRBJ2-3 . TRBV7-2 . CASSLVYTDTQYF TGTGCCAGCAGCCTGGTGTACACAGATACGCAGTATTTT
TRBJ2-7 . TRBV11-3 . CASSLDSQYEQYF TGTGCCAGCAGCTTAGATTCTCAATACGAGCAGTACTTC
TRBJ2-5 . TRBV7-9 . CASSLGLGNQETQYF TGTGCCAGCAGCCTAGGACTTGGAAACCAAGAGACCCAGTACTTC
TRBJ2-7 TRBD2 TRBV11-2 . CASSLVASGRYEQYF TGTGCCAGCAGCTTAGTAGCGAGCGGGAGATACGAGCAGTACTTC
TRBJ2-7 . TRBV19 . CASSPSGYEQYF TGTGCCAGTAGTCCCTCGGGATACGAGCAGTACTTC